This T cell receptor (beta chain) was recorded in a study of T cell responses to AZD1222 COVID-19 vaccine. Trimming removed 5 bases from V and 8 bases from J, with 13 bases in between. This CDR3 comprises 14 residues. CDR1 and CDR2 from the germline V gene are MDHEN and SYDVKM. Only in-frame clones appear in the TCRdb table, and some are missing; sequencing was by immunoSEQ multiplex PCR. Among roughly 260,000 clones listed, 85% to 95% were seen once. The chain couples TRBV28 to TRBJ1-6; D not certain. The material sequenced was peripheral blood, taken on day 0 of AZD1222 vaccination. The sequence came from an adult in good health. CDR3 nucleotides: TGTGCCAGCAGTCCCGGGCAGCCATATTCACCCCTCCACTTT. It yields the protein CASSPGQPYSPLHF.